This passage covers 30 T cell receptor beta chains from one sample sequenced in a study of blood T cell repertoires in COVID-19. The data were produced by immunoSEQ multiplex PCR, yet TCRdb's version contains in-frame clones alone and is incomplete. The data hold 200,000 to 250,000 clones, with about 91% observed a single time. The specimen was peripheral blood. These receptors were taken from a man older than 75 with acute or convalescent COVID-19.

This clone has just one count. This chain connects TRBV6-2 or TRBV6-3 to TRBJ2-2, with TRBD1 as a possible D gene (6 bases). V lost 4 bases and J lost 1, with 13 bases in between. The CDR3 extends over 16 amino acids. CDR1 is MNHEY, CDR2 SVGEGT, per germline. In nucleotides, the CDR3 is TGTGCCAGCAGTTCCACCAGGGGTCTGAACACCGGGGAGCTGTTTTTT. It translates to CASSSTRGLNTGELFF.

J is TRBJ2-1 and V is TRBV9, with 7 bases fitting TRBD1. V was clipped by 0 bases and J by 0 bases; unmatched bases: 3. The germline V gene encodes CDR1 SGDLS and CDR2 YYNGEE. This CDR3 is 16 amino acids long. The CDR3 DNA reads as TGTGCCAGCAGCGTAGGAGGGGGCGGCTCCTACAATGAGCAGTTCTTC. Translated, it gives CASSVGGGGSYNEQFF. Complete variable domain (other parts from reference TRBV9 and TRBJ2-1): DSGVTQTPKHLITATGQRVTLRCSPRSGDLSVYWYQQSLDQGLQFLIQYYNGEERAKGNILERFSAQQFPDLHSELNLSSLELGDSALYFCASSVGGGGSYNEQFFGPGTRLTVL.

This clone was seen just once. This chain connects TRBV19 to TRBJ1-1; 9 bases are a match to TRBD1. Germline lookup yields CDR1 LNHDA and CDR2 SQIVND (reference sequence). Trimming took 5 bases from V and 5 from J; bases not matched to a gene: 9. The CDR3 extends over 15 amino acids. The CDR3 region is CASSDLTGGKTEAFF. CDR3 in DNA: TGTGCCAGTAGTGACCTAACAGGGGGCAAAACTGAAGCTTTCTTT.

The chain links TRBV6-5 to TRBJ1-3; TRBD1 aligns across 8 bases. This CDR3 region has 16 residues. Germline values: CDR1 MNHEY, CDR2 SVGAGI. V lost 4 bases, J lost 0 bases, and 5 bases stayed unmatched. The CDR3 sequence: CASSWTGPSSGNTIYF. CDR3 DNA sequence: TGTGCCAGCAGTTGGACAGGGCCCTCCTCTGGAAACACCATATATTTT.

V gene TRBV6-5 combines with J gene TRBJ2-7; 10 bases line up with TRBD1. This CDR3 has 14 residues. With V trimmed by 6 bases and J by 3 bases, 5 bases remained unmatched. The germline gives CDR1 MNHEY, CDR2 SVGAGI. CDR3 in amino acids: CASRRDRGNYEQYF. The CDR3 coding sequence is TGTGCCAGCAGGAGGGACAGGGGAAACTACGAGCAGTACTTC.

This sequence joins TRBV27 and TRBJ2-3; possible D gene TRBD1, 5 bases. Germline CDR1 and CDR2: MNHEY and SMNVEV (reference sequence). Deletions cut 3 bases from V and 6 bases from J, with 16 bases between. The CDR3 loop spans 15 amino acids. CDR3 amino acids: CASSFRAGLSDTQYF. The CDR3 DNA follows: TGTGCCAGCAGTTTCCGGGCAGGGCTTAGCGATACGCAGTATTTT.

This clone occurred once. The chain has TRBV27 and TRBJ2-3, with 7 bases identical to TRBD2. There are 19 residues in the CDR3. The V gene's germline CDR1 is MNHEY and CDR2 SMNVEV (reference sequence). With V trimmed by 3 bases and J by 6 bases, 21 bases remained unmatched. In nucleotides, the CDR3 is TGTGCCAGCAGTTTCAAGGGCGGGGTCCGGACTAGTCTCGGGGATACGCAGTATTTT. It is translated as CASSFKGGVRTSLGDTQYF.

This chain links TRBV19 with TRBJ1-5; 8 nucleotides line up with TRBD1. With V trimmed by 5 bases and J by 0 bases, 6 bases remained unmatched. The CDR3 spans 16 residues. Germline V CDR1 and CDR2: LNHDA, SQIVND (reference sequence). The CDR3 sequence is CASSADRGYSNQPQHF. CDR3 nucleotides: TGTGCCAGTAGTGCCGACAGGGGTTATAGCAATCAGCCCCAGCATTTT.

CDR3 residues: CASSLEQAIDNEQFF. CDR3 DNA sequence: TGCGCCAGCAGCTTGGAACAGGCCATAGACAATGAGCAGTTCTTC. The V call is TRBV5-1, the J call TRBJ2-1, with a weak D call TRBD1 (5 bases). V was shortened by 0 bases and J by 5 bases, with 12 bases between the two germline ends. CDR1 and CDR2 from the germline V gene are SGHRS and YFSETQ. This CDR3 has 15 amino acids.

The count of this clone is one. The chain links TRBV5-1 to TRBJ1-4; a weak D match, TRBD1 (5 bases). Germline V gives CDR1 SGHRS, CDR2 YFSETQ. This CDR3 region has 15 residues. With 0 bases removed from V and 4 bases from J, the gap between germline ends came to 10 bases. The CDR3 bases are TGCGCCAGCAGCTTGGGTGGAGGGGATAATGAAAAACTGTTTTTT. This sequence encodes CASSLGGGDNEKLFF.

V is TRBV2 and J is TRBJ1-4, with D possibly being TRBD1 (6 bases). Trimming stripped 1 base from V and 0 bases from J, with 9 bases between. The CDR3 spans 16 residues. The germline CDR1 and CDR2 sequences are SNHLY and FYNNEI. For the CDR3, the DNA is TGTGCCAGCAGTGAAGGGACAGTCGCAACTAATGAAAAACTGTTTTTT. Amino acid sequence: CASSEGTVATNEKLFF.

The CDR3 sequence is CASSLVLPNTEAFF. In DNA, the CDR3 is TGTGCCAGCAGCCTGGTCCTCCCGAACACTGAAGCTTTCTTT. This chain connects TRBV5-6 to TRBJ1-1; D is undetermined. Trimming pared 4 bases from V and 1 base from J, leaving 11 bases between. Germline CDR1 and CDR2: SGHDT and YYEEEE. CDR3 size: 14 residues.

The chain combines TRBV6-5 with TRBJ1-1, with D tentatively TRBD1 (6 bases). V lost 5 bases and J 2 bases, leaving 12 bases between the germline ends. CDR1 and CDR2 (germline): MNHEY, SVGAGI. The CDR3 runs to 14 residues. The CDR3 coding sequence is TGTGCCAGCAGTCTTTCCAGGGGCAACACTGAAGCTTTCTTT. It yields the protein CASSLSRGNTEAFF.

This clone has only a few counts. The chain joins TRBV4-1 to TRBJ1-5, with a tentative D call TRBD1 (5 bases). The V end lost 1 base, the J end lost 0 bases, and 16 bases lay between the germline ends. This CDR3 is built from 18 residues. CDR1 is MGHRA and CDR2 is YSYEKL in the germline V gene. CDR3 sequence: CASSQGWGSTPSNQPQHF. The CDR3 nucleotides are TGCGCCAGCAGCCAAGGATGGGGCAGTACCCCTAGCAATCAGCCCCAGCATTTT.

The chain recombines TRBV9 with TRBJ1-6; no clear D. Germline V gene sequence: CDR1 SGDLS, CDR2 YYNGEE. With 0 bases removed from V and 6 bases from J, the gap between germline ends came to 7 bases. The CDR3 has 14 amino acids. CDR3 sequence (DNA): TGTGCCAGCAGCGTAGGGTGGGCTAATTCACCCCTCCACTTT. Protein product: CASSVGWANSPLHF.

This clone has just a few counts. The rearrangement links TRBV3-1 (or the pseudogene TRBV3-2) to TRBJ2-5, with D possibly matching TRBD2 (5 bases). The CDR3 loop spans 13 amino acids. V lost 6 bases, J lost 7 bases, and 15 bases lay in between. CDR1 and CDR2 from the germline V gene are LGHDT and YNNKEL (reference sequence). The DNA of the CDR3 is TGTGCCAGCAGTCCCACGGAAAGCGGGACCCAGTACTTC. Translated: CASSPTESGTQYF.

J is TRBJ1-2 and V is TRBV28; 7 positions agree with TRBD1. This CDR3 is 12 amino acids long. Germline V lookup: CDR1 MDHEN, CDR2 SYDVKM. Trimming at V came to 8 bases and at J to 6 bases, leaving 6 bases not matched to a gene. This chain's CDR3 is CASREGADGYTF. The CDR3 DNA follows: TGTGCCAGCCGCGAGGGGGCGGATGGCTACACCTTC.

V and J are TRBV3-1 (or the pseudogene TRBV3-2) and TRBJ2-1, with 9 bases identical to TRBD1. The germline V gene has CDR1 LGHDT and CDR2 YNNKEL (reference sequence). CDR3 length: 15 amino acids. Losses at the gene ends were 0 bases for V and 4 bases for J; bases not matched to a gene: 1. The CDR3 DNA reads TGTGCCAGCAGCCAAGACGGGACAGGGTACAATGAGCAGTTCTTC. This translates into CASSQDGTGYNEQFF.

The V and J genes are TRBV6-5 and TRBJ2-1; 9 nucleotides match TRBD1. Germline V gene data show CDR1 as MNHEY and CDR2 as SVGAGI. Unmatched junction bases numbered 7, after V lost 7 bases and J lost 3 bases. The CDR3 extends over 15 amino acids. CDR3 sequence: CASTIGTGFYNEQFF. CDR3 coding DNA: TGTGCCAGCACCATAGGGACAGGGTTCTACAATGAGCAGTTCTTC.

V and J are TRBV14 and TRBJ1-1, with 9 bases that match TRBD1. Germline V gene sequence: CDR1 SGHDN, CDR2 FVKESK. The CDR3 consists of 14 residues. V shed 4 bases and J 7 bases; nucleotides not matched to a gene: 7. Written as DNA, the CDR3 is TGTGCCAGCAGCCCGACTAGACAGGGGGGTGAAGCTTTCTTT. Amino acid sequence: CASSPTRQGGEAFF. The full variable domain, in which reference TRBV14 and TRBJ1-1 provide the parts outside the CDR3, is EAGVTQFPSHSVIEKGQTVTLRCDPISGHDNLYWYRRVMGKEIKFLLHFVKESKQDESGMPNNRFLAERTGGTYSTLKVQPAELEDSGVYFCASSPTRQGGEAFFGQGTRLTVV.

J is TRBJ1-2 and V is TRBV7-2; D uncertain. V shed 5 bases and J shed 8 bases, with 15 bases lying between them. The CDR3 covers 13 residues. The germline CDR1 and CDR2 sequences are SGHTA and FQGNSA. The CDR3 loop reads CASSAPYAGGYTF. The CDR3 bases are TGTGCCAGCAGCGCCCCCTATGCGGGGGGCTACACCTTC.

The V gene is TRBV5-1, the J gene TRBJ1-1, with 9 positions matching TRBD1. CDR1 is SGHRS, CDR2 YFSETQ, per germline. V dropped 3 bases and J dropped 3; count of bases not matched to a gene: 6. The CDR3 consists of 15 residues. CDR3 nucleotides: TGCGCCAGCAGCTCCTTACAGGGGGCTGACACTGAAGCTTTCTTT. It yields the protein CASSSLQGADTEAFF. The entire variable domain, with the rest obtained from reference TRBV5-1 and TRBJ1-1, is as follows: KAGVTQTPRYLIKTRGQQVTLSCSPISGHRSVSWYQQTPGQGLQFLFEYFSETQRNKGNFPGRFSGRQFSNSRSEMNVSTLELGDSALYLCASSSLQGADTEAFFGQGTRLTVV.

The chain combines TRBV28 with TRBJ1-5; tentatively, D is TRBD1 (6 bases). CDR3 length: 16 amino acids. The germline V gene has CDR1 MDHEN and CDR2 SYDVKM. Trimming cost V 2 bases and J 2 bases, with 13 bases left between them. The CDR3 protein is CASSLRGSGRNQPQHF. CDR3 in DNA: TGTGCCAGCAGTTTAAGGGGGAGTGGTCGCAATCAGCCCCAGCATTTT.

This chain links TRBV5-1 with TRBJ1-1; D unresolved. The CDR3 runs 14 residues. Per the germline V gene, CDR1 is SGHRS and CDR2 is YFSETQ. Between the trimmed V and J ends, which lost 0 bases and 0 bases, there was a span of 6 bases. CDR3 in DNA: TGCGCCAGCAGCTTGGACAACATGAACACTGAAGCTTTCTTT. Protein product: CASSLDNMNTEAFF.

This chain joins TRBV12-5 and TRBJ2-1; D is perhaps TRBD1 (6 bases). Germline V CDR1 and CDR2: LGHNT, FRNRAP. V shed 8 bases and J shed 4 bases, with 18 bases lying between them. CDR3 length: 15 residues. CDR3 bases: TGTGCTAGTTCCGGGCCTGGGGGCCAATACAATGAGCAGTTCTTC. It yields the protein CASSGPGGQYNEQFF.

This chain joins TRBV19 and TRBJ1-2; D perhaps matches TRBD1 (5 bases). The CDR3 is 14 amino acids. Germline V CDR1 and CDR2: LNHDA, SQIVND (reference sequence). V was cut by 1 base and J by 8 bases, with 14 bases left in between. CDR3: CASSIGTRARGYTF. The CDR3 bases are TGTGCCAGTAGTATAGGTACCAGGGCTCGAGGCTACACCTTC. The whole variable domain, remainder taken from reference TRBV19 and TRBJ1-2, is DGGITQSPKYLFRKEGQNVTLSCEQNLNHDAMYWYRQDPGQGLRLIYYSQIVNDFQKGDIAEGYSVSREKKESFPLTVTSAQKNPTAFYLCASSIGTRARGYTFGSGTRLTVV.

The chain employs TRBV7-9 and TRBJ1-1, with unresolved D. This CDR3 has 13 amino acids. The germline gives CDR1 SEHNR, CDR2 FQNEAQ (reference sequence). V was cut by 5 bases and J by 2 bases, with 9 bases left in between. The DNA for the CDR3 is TGTGCCAGCAGCGCCACAGAAAACACTGAAGCTTTCTTT. It specifies CASSATENTEAFF.

This chain uses TRBV5-1 with TRBJ1-4; D is perhaps TRBD1 (5 bases). The V gene lost 0 bases and the J gene lost 8 bases, with 17 bases spanning the gap. The CDR3 is 16 residues long. Looked up from germline, CDR1 is SGHRS and CDR2 is YFSETQ. CDR3 sequence: CASSLGGDEGREKLFF. In DNA form, the CDR3 reads TGCGCCAGCAGCTTGGGGGGGGACGAAGGCCGGGAAAAACTGTTTTTT.

This chain uses TRBV7-2 with TRBJ1-1; 7 bases are a match to TRBD1. CDR1 SGHTA and CDR2 FQGNSA come from the germline V gene. The CDR3 is 14 residues long. V dropped 7 bases and J dropped 2; count of bases not matched to a gene: 7. CDR3 sequence reads: CASTRVGGNTEAFF. CDR3 bases: TGTGCCAGCACCCGTGTAGGGGGCAACACTGAAGCTTTCTTT.

This clone has a single count. The CDR3 DNA reads as TGTGCCAGTAGTACGGCTAGCTCCTACAATGAGCAGTTCTTC. It codes for CASSTASSYNEQFF. The chain has TRBV19 and TRBJ2-1; D uncertain. The CDR3 covers 14 residues. Trimming left V 4 bases short and J 0 bases short, with 7 bases between. Germline V gene data show CDR1 as LNHDA and CDR2 as SQIVND (reference sequence).